In this sample, the clone carrying this T cell receptor (delta chain) turned up a few times. Its antigen remains unknown. RNA was extracted from the cells and then reverse transcribed. Pooled V-gene forward primers with one constant-region reverse primer generated the CDR3 amplicons by multiplex PCR. TCRdb reanalysed the multiplex PCR reads via CATT. The sample yields about 58,000 delta-chain clones, about 15% seen once. This record belongs to a study of Vδ1+ human thymocytes. Thymocytes were sorted as CD3+ TCRVdelta1+ TCRVdelta2- after alphabeta T cell depletion. Between about 97% and 99.6% of sorted thymocytes were Vdelta1+. Study findings and constraints: TRG sequences recurred across donors, whereas TRD sequences stayed essentially private. Around 20% of thymic delta-chain sequences were Vdelta2, with few Vdelta3, unlike blood Vdelta1+ controls. Highly polyclonal TRG and TRD repertoires with Gaussian CDR3 length distributions appeared in thymus.

Germline lookup yields CDR1 TSWWSYY and CDR2 QGS. V lost 4 bases to trimming and J lost 3 bases; unmatched junction nucleotides: 12. CDR3 length: 17 amino acids. Sequenced: Vdelta1+ gamma-delta thymocytes from the thymus. The subset: FACS-sorted CD3+ TCRalphabeta- TCRVdelta1+ TCRVdelta2- thymocytes. The TCR sequence derives from a girl under three years old who had congenital heart surgery. V is TRDV1 and J is TRDJ1, with 9 bases matching TRDD3. CDR3 in amino acids: CALGASLRLGDSDKLIF. Here the CDR3 DNA reads TGTGCTCTTGGGGCTTCCTTACGACTGGGGGACTCCGATAAACTCATCTTT.